This T cell receptor (beta chain) was found in a study of T cells in Graves' hyperthyroidism and ophthalmopathy. Study-level points and caveats: Blood held most thyroid clonotypes expanded above 0.001 frequency.

Only a few counts were recorded for this clonotype. Its antigen remains unidentified. The CDR3 covers 12 residues. Trimming left V 3 bases short and J 5 bases short, with 11 bases between. Germline CDR1 and CDR2: DFQATT and SNEGSKA (reference sequence). It was RNA transcripts that yielded the amplified TCR beta CDR3 regions. The TCR CDR3 was amplified in a first-round RT-PCR using the HTBI primer set. TCRdb redid the calling of the multiplex PCR reads with MiXCR, one entry per CDR3 protein. The sample lists some 490,000 distinct CDR3 sequences; around a fifth were seen once. The chain is built from TRBV20-1 and TRBJ2-7; the D call may be TRBD1 or TRBD2 (5 bases each). The origin of this receptor is an older woman with Graves' ophthalmopathy. Material: blood. CDR3 sequence: CSASEGRHEQYF. The DNA of the CDR3 is TGCAGTGCTAGCGAGGGACGCCACGAGCAGTACTTC.